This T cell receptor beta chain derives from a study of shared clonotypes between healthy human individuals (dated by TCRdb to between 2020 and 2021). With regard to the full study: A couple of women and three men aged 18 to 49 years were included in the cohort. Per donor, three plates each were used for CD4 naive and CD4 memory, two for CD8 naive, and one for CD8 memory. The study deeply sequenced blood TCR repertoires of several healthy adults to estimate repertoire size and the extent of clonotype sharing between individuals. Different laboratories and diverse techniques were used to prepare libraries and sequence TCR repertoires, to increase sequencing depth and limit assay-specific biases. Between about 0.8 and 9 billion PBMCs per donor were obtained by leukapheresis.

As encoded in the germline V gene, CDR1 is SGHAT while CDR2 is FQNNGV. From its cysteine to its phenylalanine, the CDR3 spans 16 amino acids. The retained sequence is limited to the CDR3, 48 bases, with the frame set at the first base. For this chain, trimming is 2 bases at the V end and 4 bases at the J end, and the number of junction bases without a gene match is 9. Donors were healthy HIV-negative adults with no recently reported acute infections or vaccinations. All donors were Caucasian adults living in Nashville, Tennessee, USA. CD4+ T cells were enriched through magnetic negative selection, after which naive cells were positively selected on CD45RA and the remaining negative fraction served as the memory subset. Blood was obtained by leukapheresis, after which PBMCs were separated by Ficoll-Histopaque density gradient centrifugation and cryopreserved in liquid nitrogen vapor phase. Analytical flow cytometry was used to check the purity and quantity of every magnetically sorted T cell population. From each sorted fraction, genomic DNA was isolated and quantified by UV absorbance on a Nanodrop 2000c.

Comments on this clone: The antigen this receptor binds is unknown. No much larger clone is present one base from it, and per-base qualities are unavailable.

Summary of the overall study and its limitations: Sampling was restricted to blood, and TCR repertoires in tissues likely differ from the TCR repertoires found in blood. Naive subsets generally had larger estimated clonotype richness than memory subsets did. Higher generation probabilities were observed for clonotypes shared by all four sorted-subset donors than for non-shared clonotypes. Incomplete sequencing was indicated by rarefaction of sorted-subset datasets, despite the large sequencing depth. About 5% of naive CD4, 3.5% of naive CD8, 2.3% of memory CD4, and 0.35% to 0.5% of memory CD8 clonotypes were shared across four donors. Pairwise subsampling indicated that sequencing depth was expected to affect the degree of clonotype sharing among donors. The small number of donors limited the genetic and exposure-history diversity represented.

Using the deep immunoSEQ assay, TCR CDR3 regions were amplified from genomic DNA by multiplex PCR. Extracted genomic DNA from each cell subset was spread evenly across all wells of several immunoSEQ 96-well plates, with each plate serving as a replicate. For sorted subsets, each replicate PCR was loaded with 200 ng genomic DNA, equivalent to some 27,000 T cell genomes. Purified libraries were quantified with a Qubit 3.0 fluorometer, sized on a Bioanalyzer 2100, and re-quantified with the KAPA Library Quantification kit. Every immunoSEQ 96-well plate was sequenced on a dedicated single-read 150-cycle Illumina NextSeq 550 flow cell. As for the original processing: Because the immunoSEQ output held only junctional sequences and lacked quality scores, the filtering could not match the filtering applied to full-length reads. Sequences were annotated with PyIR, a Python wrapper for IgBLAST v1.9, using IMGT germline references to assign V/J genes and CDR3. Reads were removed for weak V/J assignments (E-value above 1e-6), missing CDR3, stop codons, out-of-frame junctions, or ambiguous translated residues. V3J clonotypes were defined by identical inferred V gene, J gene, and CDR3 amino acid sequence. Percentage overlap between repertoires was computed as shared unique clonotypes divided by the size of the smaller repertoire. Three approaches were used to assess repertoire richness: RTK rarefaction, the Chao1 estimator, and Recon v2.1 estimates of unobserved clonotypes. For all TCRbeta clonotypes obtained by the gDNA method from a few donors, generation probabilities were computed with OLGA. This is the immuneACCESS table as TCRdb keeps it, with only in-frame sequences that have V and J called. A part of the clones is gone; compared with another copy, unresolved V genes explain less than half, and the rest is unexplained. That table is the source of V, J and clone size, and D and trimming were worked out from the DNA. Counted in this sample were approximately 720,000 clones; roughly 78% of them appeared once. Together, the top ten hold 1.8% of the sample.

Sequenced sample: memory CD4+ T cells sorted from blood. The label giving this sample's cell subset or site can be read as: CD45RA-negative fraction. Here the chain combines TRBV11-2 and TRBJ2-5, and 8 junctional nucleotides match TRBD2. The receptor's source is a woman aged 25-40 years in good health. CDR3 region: CASSLPTRGGRETQYF. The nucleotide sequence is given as TGTGCCAGCAGCTTACCCACCCGGGGGGGCCGAGAGACCCAGTACTTC.